This is a list of T cell receptor beta chains from one sample in a study of T cell responses to AZD1222 COVID-19 vaccine. The assay was immunoSEQ multiplex PCR, and TCRdb's table has in-frame clones only and misses some. The sample consists of some 150,000 clones, 90% to 95% of them appearing once. The sequencing used peripheral blood, collected on day 0 of MenACWY control vaccination. The receptors stem from an adult in good health. Both conserved end residues are part of each CDR3. The order of the fields is V gene, D gene, clone size, CDR3 length, J gene, CDR3 protein, CDR3 DNA. The D gene is left open where the match is weak. Only part of the rows carry a size: once, few, many, or a class if the clone is expanded.

v_call: TRBV6-5
d_call: TRBD1
clone_size: NA
cdr3_length: 16
j_call: TRBJ2-7
cdr3_aa: CASSSGTGTGFYEQYF
cdr3_nt: TGTGCCAGCAGTTCCGGGACCGGGACAGGTTTCTACGAGCAGTACTTC

v_call: TRBV10-1
d_call: NA
clone_size: NA
cdr3_length: 13
j_call: TRBJ1-1
cdr3_aa: CASRGTLNTEAFF
cdr3_nt: TGCGCCAGCAGGGGGACCTTGAACACTGAAGCTTTCTTT

v_call: TRBV9
d_call: NA
clone_size: NA
cdr3_length: 13
j_call: TRBJ1-2
cdr3_aa: CASSVSLGGGYTF
cdr3_nt: TGTGCCAGCAGCGTCTCCCTGGGGGGTGGCTACACCTTC

v_call: TRBV9
d_call: TRBD1
clone_size: NA
cdr3_length: 13
j_call: TRBJ1-2
cdr3_aa: CASSATGVWGYTF
cdr3_nt: TGTGCCAGCAGCGCGACAGGGGTTTGGGGCTACACCTTC

v_call: TRBV27
d_call: TRBD2
clone_size: NA
cdr3_length: 14
j_call: TRBJ2-7
cdr3_aa: CASSLAGGNYEQYF
cdr3_nt: TGTGCCAGCAGTTTAGCGGGGGGTAACTACGAGCAGTACTTC

v_call: TRBV30
d_call: TRBD1
clone_size: NA
cdr3_length: 11
j_call: TRBJ1-1
cdr3_aa: CAWNRQGEAFF
cdr3_nt: TGTGCCTGGAATAGACAGGGAGAAGCTTTCTTT

v_call: TRBV5-1
d_call: TRBD1
clone_size: NA
cdr3_length: 14
j_call: TRBJ1-2
cdr3_aa: CASSLTGQGDGYTF
cdr3_nt: TGCGCCAGCAGCTTGACGGGACAGGGAGATGGCTACACCTTC

v_call: TRBV28
d_call: NA
clone_size: once
cdr3_length: 12
j_call: TRBJ1-2
cdr3_aa: CASSSRPGGYTF
cdr3_nt: TGTGCCAGCAGTTCCCGTCCCGGCGGCTACACCTTC

v_call: TRBV9
d_call: TRBD2
clone_size: once
cdr3_length: 16
j_call: TRBJ2-3
cdr3_aa: CASRPPAGGRPDTQYF
cdr3_nt: TGTGCCAGCCGACCTCCAGCGGGGGGGAGACCAGATACGCAGTATTTT

v_call: TRBV18
d_call: NA
clone_size: NA
cdr3_length: 13
j_call: TRBJ2-3
cdr3_aa: CASSVTSTDTQYF
cdr3_nt: TGTGCCAGCTCAGTGACTAGCACAGATACGCAGTATTTT

v_call: TRBV11-2
d_call: NA
clone_size: once
cdr3_length: 14
j_call: TRBJ1-1
cdr3_aa: CASSPPPYNTEAFF
cdr3_nt: TGTGCCAGCAGCCCACCCCCATACAACACTGAAGCTTTCTTT

v_call: TRBV28
d_call: NA
clone_size: NA
cdr3_length: 15
j_call: TRBJ1-1
cdr3_aa: CASRPTPTGSGEAFF
cdr3_nt: TGTGCCAGCAGACCCACCCCAACAGGGTCCGGTGAAGCTTTCTTT

v_call: TRBV19
d_call: TRBD1
clone_size: NA
cdr3_length: 13
j_call: TRBJ1-1
cdr3_aa: CASSRQGNTEAFF
cdr3_nt: TGTGCCAGTAGTAGACAGGGGAACACTGAAGCTTTCTTT

v_call: TRBV6-5
d_call: TRBD1
clone_size: once
cdr3_length: 16
j_call: TRBJ1-2
cdr3_aa: CASSYREGAVLYGYTF
cdr3_nt: TGTGCCAGCAGTTACAGGGAGGGGGCTGTACTCTATGGCTACACCTTC

v_call: TRBV19
d_call: NA
clone_size: NA
cdr3_length: 15
j_call: TRBJ2-1
cdr3_aa: CASSATGSSYNEQFF
cdr3_nt: TGTGCCAGTAGCGCCACAGGGAGCTCCTACAATGAGCAGTTCTTC

v_call: TRBV2
d_call: NA
clone_size: once
cdr3_length: 17
j_call: TRBJ2-6
cdr3_aa: CASSYSTNYSGANVLTF
cdr3_nt: TGTGCCAGCAGTTATTCGACAAACTACTCTGGGGCCAACGTCCTGACTTTC

v_call: TRBV7-2
d_call: NA
clone_size: NA
cdr3_length: 16
j_call: TRBJ1-6
cdr3_aa: CASRPQVGVSYSPLHF
cdr3_nt: TGTGCCAGCAGGCCCCAGGTAGGGGTTTCGTATTCACCCCTCCACTTT

v_call: TRBV5-1
d_call: NA
clone_size: NA
cdr3_length: 16
j_call: TRBJ2-2
cdr3_aa: CASSGVAASNTGELFF
cdr3_nt: TGCGCCAGCAGCGGAGTAGCGGCCTCGAACACCGGGGAGCTGTTTTTT

v_call: TRBV27
d_call: NA
clone_size: NA
cdr3_length: 13
j_call: TRBJ2-7
cdr3_aa: CASSLTGSYEQYF
cdr3_nt: TGTGCCAGCAGTTTAACCGGCTCCTACGAGCAGTACTTC

v_call: TRBV3-1/TRBV3-2
d_call: NA
clone_size: NA
cdr3_length: 14
j_call: TRBJ1-5
cdr3_aa: CASSQGGGNQPQHF
cdr3_nt: TGTGCCAGCAGCCAAGGAGGAGGGAATCAGCCCCAGCATTTT

v_call: TRBV6-2/TRBV6-3
d_call: TRBD1
clone_size: NA
cdr3_length: 15
j_call: TRBJ1-3
cdr3_aa: CASSGQVFSGNTIYF
cdr3_nt: TGTGCCAGCAGTGGACAGGTCTTCTCTGGAAACACCATATATTTT

v_call: TRBV6-1
d_call: TRBD2
clone_size: NA
cdr3_length: 14
j_call: TRBJ2-2
cdr3_aa: CASSEAGRAGELFF
cdr3_nt: TGTGCCAGCAGTGAGGCAGGGAGGGCCGGGGAGCTGTTTTTT

v_call: TRBV7-2
d_call: TRBD1
clone_size: NA
cdr3_length: 12
j_call: TRBJ1-2
cdr3_aa: CASSFNRGGYTF
cdr3_nt: TGTGCCAGCAGCTTCAACAGGGGTGGCTACACCTTC

v_call: TRBV7-9
d_call: NA
clone_size: NA
cdr3_length: 14
j_call: TRBJ2-7
cdr3_aa: CASSLVQRPYEQYF
cdr3_nt: TGTGCCAGCAGCTTAGTTCAGAGACCCTACGAGCAGTACTTC

v_call: TRBV28
d_call: NA
clone_size: NA
cdr3_length: 13
j_call: TRBJ1-4
cdr3_aa: CASSIGRLEKLFF
cdr3_nt: TGTGCCAGCAGTATCGGACGGCTAGAAAAACTGTTTTTT

v_call: TRBV7-9
d_call: NA
clone_size: NA
cdr3_length: 15
j_call: TRBJ2-5
cdr3_aa: CASSRVGDLGETQYF
cdr3_nt: TGTGCCAGCAGCCGCGTGGGGGATTTGGGGGAGACCCAGTACTTC

v_call: TRBV10-3
d_call: NA
clone_size: NA
cdr3_length: 15
j_call: TRBJ1-2
cdr3_aa: CAISESGARAGGYTF
cdr3_nt: TGTGCCATCAGTGAGTCCGGGGCCAGGGCAGGTGGCTACACCTTC

v_call: TRBV5-1
d_call: NA
clone_size: NA
cdr3_length: 15
j_call: TRBJ1-4
cdr3_aa: CASSLGYPIVGKLFF
cdr3_nt: TGCGCCAGCAGCTTAGGGTATCCCATTGTAGGAAAACTGTTTTTT

v_call: TRBV5-1
d_call: TRBD1
clone_size: NA
cdr3_length: 18
j_call: TRBJ2-1
cdr3_aa: CASSLSAGPLLETGQGLF
cdr3_nt: TGCGCCAGCAGCTTGTCCGCTGGTCCCTTGTTAGAGACGGGACAGGGTCTCTTC

v_call: TRBV5-1
d_call: NA
clone_size: NA
cdr3_length: 14
j_call: TRBJ2-7
cdr3_aa: CASSSSGGFYEQYF
cdr3_nt: TGCGCCAGCAGCTCCTCCGGCGGGTTCTACGAGCAGTACTTC

v_call: TRBV19
d_call: NA
clone_size: NA
cdr3_length: 16
j_call: TRBJ1-1
cdr3_aa: CASSRPQLQGGTEAFF
cdr3_nt: TGTGCCAGTAGTAGGCCCCAACTACAGGGTGGGACTGAAGCTTTCTTT